Presented here are 12 T cell receptor beta chains from one specimen sequenced in a study of blood T cell repertoires in COVID-19. Sequenced by immunoSEQ multiplex PCR; TCRdb stores in-frame clones only, minus some. The sample includes 88,000 or so clones, 83% of them seen just once. Sequenced: peripheral blood. Receptors were obtained from a human donor in a cohort sampled during active COVID-19.

The chain has TRBV7-3 and TRBJ1-5, with a weak D call TRBD1 (6 bases). Germline CDR1 is SGHTA and CDR2 is FQGTGA. V lost 10 bases, J lost 4 bases, and 14 bases lay in between. The CDR3 sequence is 13 residues long. DNA for the CDR3: TGTGCCACCATTAAAAGGGGGAATCAGCCCCAGCATTTT. Translating it yields CATIKRGNQPQHF. The variable domain in full, with the rest retrieved from reference TRBV7-3 and TRBJ1-5, is GAGVSQTPSNKVTEKGKYVELRCDPISGHTALYWYRQSLGQGPEFLIYFQGTGAADDSGLPNDRFFAVRPEGSVSTLKIQRTERGDSAVYLCATIKRGNQPQHFGDGTRLSIL.

On this clone itself: Other DNA sequences from this sample encode an identical CDR3 as well. The gene calls are TRBV5-4 and TRBJ2-1; weak D call: TRBD2 (7 bases). The germline gives CDR1 SGHNT, CDR2 YYREEE (reference sequence). The CDR3 spans 15 residues. Trimming cost V 0 bases and J 4 bases, with 11 bases left between them. The CDR3 sequence: CASSLGGGMYNEQFF. DNA of the CDR3: TGTGCCAGCAGCTTGGGCGGGGGCATGTACAATGAGCAGTTCTTC.

The CDR3 protein is CASSEIPVPWPPRFF. The CDR3 region has the DNA TGTGCCAGCAGTGAAATCCCAGTCCCGTGGCCGCCTAGGTTCTTC. The rearrangement links TRBV6-1 to TRBJ2-1; unclear D gene. Between the trimmed V and J ends, which lost 2 bases and 15 bases, there was a span of 23 bases. The V gene's germline CDR1 is MNHNS and CDR2 SASEGT. The CDR3 runs 15 residues.

The rearrangement uses TRBV24-1 and TRBJ2-2, with TRBD1 matching 8 bases. The junction had 5 bases not matched to a gene; V was cut back by 2 bases and J by 1 base. Per the germline V gene, CDR1 is KGHDR and CDR2 is SFDVKD. The CDR3 runs to 17 residues. Written as DNA, the CDR3 is TGTGCCACCAGTGATTCCTCCGGGACAGGGAACACCGGGGAGCTGTTTTTT. It yields the protein CATSDSSGTGNTGELFF.

V gene TRBV7-9 combines with J gene TRBJ2-7; D is uncertain. V lost 1 base and J 4 bases, leaving 20 bases between the germline ends. This CDR3 comprises 17 residues. CDR1 is SEHNR, CDR2 FQNEAQ, per germline (reference sequence). The CDR3 region is CASSLVAFGAGSYEQYF. The CDR3 coding sequence is TGTGCCAGCAGCTTAGTAGCTTTTGGCGCCGGGTCGTACGAGCAGTACTTC.

The CDR3 region has the DNA TGTGCCAGTAGTATAGTGTGGGACACCAGGTACAATGAGCAGTTCTTC. Its translation is CASSIVWDTRYNEQFF. The chain carries TRBV19 and TRBJ2-1; D is perhaps TRBD1 (6 bases). Trimming left V 1 base short and J 4 bases short, with 14 bases between. CDR1 and CDR2 from the germline V gene are LNHDA and SQIVND (reference sequence). The CDR3 extends over 16 amino acids. The whole variable domain, remainder taken from reference TRBV19 and TRBJ2-1, is DGGITQSPKYLFRKEGQNVTLSCEQNLNHDAMYWYRQDPGQGLRLIYYSQIVNDFQKGDIAEGYSVSREKKESFPLTVTSAQKNPTAFYLCASSIVWDTRYNEQFFGPGTRLTVL.

The CDR3 bases are TGTGCCAGCAGTTTATCGGGGGTCAATCAGCCCCAGCATTTT. Protein: CASSLSGVNQPQHF. The chain carries TRBV28 and TRBJ1-5; tentatively, D is TRBD1 (5 bases). The CDR3 length is 14 residues. V was cut by 1 base and J by 3 bases, with 7 bases left in between. Looked up from germline, CDR1 is MDHEN and CDR2 is SYDVKM.

The CDR3 nucleotides are TGTGCCAGCAGCCAAGGGTACAGCTCCTATAATTCACCCCTCCACTTT. Translating it yields CASSQGYSSYNSPLHF. V usage is TRBV3-1 (or the pseudogene TRBV3-2) and J usage is TRBJ1-6; D is undetermined. The CDR3 totals 16 residues. Germline CDR1 LGHDT, CDR2 YNNKEL (reference sequence). V lost 1 base and J lost 0, with 7 bases in between.

The chain has TRBV6-5 and TRBJ1-2, with 9 bases that match TRBD1. The CDR3 has 14 residues. V lost 8 bases and J lost 7; bases outside the gene matches: 11. Germline V gene sequence: CDR1 MNHEY, CDR2 SVGAGI. CDR3 residues: CASSKQGAGFGYTF. CDR3 in DNA: TGTGCCAGCTCAAAACAGGGGGCGGGATTTGGCTACACCTTC.

The chain carries TRBV19 and TRBJ1-1; 7 bases align to TRBD1. The J segment lost 5 bases and the V segment lost 5 bases, leaving 8 bases of the junction unmatched. Germline CDR1 and CDR2: LNHDA and SQIVND (reference sequence). The CDR3 runs to 14 residues. CDR3 coding DNA: TGTGCCAGTAGTCCAAGACAGGGAAAAACTGAAGCTTTCTTT. Its translation: CASSPRQGKTEAFF.

This chain links TRBV28 with TRBJ2-7, with D tentatively TRBD2 (6 bases). Trimming pared 4 bases from V and 3 bases from J, leaving 13 bases between. Germline-derived CDR1 and CDR2 are MDHEN and SYDVKM. The length of the CDR3 is 14 residues. DNA for the CDR3: TGTGCCAGCAGTTCCCCGGGACTGAACTACGAGCAGTACTTC. As protein: CASSSPGLNYEQYF.

This chain connects TRBV5-1 to TRBJ2-1; D perhaps matches TRBD2 (5 bases). This CDR3 has 13 amino acids. Between the trimmed V and J ends, which lost 0 bases and 9 bases, there was a span of 10 bases. In germline, CDR1 is SGHRS, CDR2 YFSETQ. CDR3 loop: CASSLAWESEQFF. CDR3 DNA: TGCGCCAGCAGCTTGGCCTGGGAGTCTGAGCAGTTCTTC.